The TCR beta chain under discussion was sequenced for a study of OX40 agonist ivuxolimab in advanced cancers. Study as a whole: Hepatocellular carcinoma, melanoma, renal cell or head and neck cancer occurred in dose-escalation patients. Therapy given before enrollment (anti-PD-1, anti-PD-L1 or anti-CTLA-4) was allowed, and around 44% had some.

Study findings and constraints: At 0.1 to 3.0 mg/kg, clonal expansion of CD4+ and CD8+ blood T cells had occurred by week 6.

A note on this clone: The antigen is not known.

Sequencing was performed with immunoSEQ multiplex PCR; in TCRdb, only in-frame clones are kept and a portion is missing. In the table there are roughly 80,000 clones, about 93% of which are singletons. CDR3 length: 15 amino acids. CDR1 is MNHNY and CDR2 is SVGAGI in the germline V gene (reference sequence). The V gene end was trimmed by 7 bases and the J gene end by 2 bases; junction bases not matched to a gene: 4. This sequence originates from an adult with an advanced solid tumor such as melanoma, head and neck, liver or kidney cancer. Source: CD4+ or CD8+ T cells sorted from blood, taken in a trial of the OX40 agonist ivuxolimab. The chain recombines TRBV6-6 with TRBJ2-3, with 12 positions matching TRBD2. The CDR3 spells CASTRTSGNTDTQYF. CDR3 coding DNA: TGTGCCAGCACTCGGACTAGCGGGAACACAGATACGCAGTATTTT.